These T cell receptor beta chains were read from a single sample in a study of blood T cells in healthy people across ages. From the 5' RACE reads, TCRdb called clonotypes with MiXCR, one entry per CDR3 protein. The data hold about 1,400,000 distinct CDR3 sequences, with 35% to 45% observed a single time. Sample: blood. The receptor set was obtained from a woman aged 18-30 years in good health. Both conserved end residues are part of each CDR3. The D gene is left open where the match is weak. Where a row states a size, it is once, few, many or the class of an expanded clone; other rows omit it.

j_call d_call v_call clone_size cdr3_aa cdr3_nt
TRBJ2-3 . TRBV28 . CASSRDRKQYF TGTGCCAGCAGCCGGGACCGAAAGCAGTATTTT
TRBJ2-7 TRBD2 TRBV12-3/TRBV12-4 . CASSLAILGTSGRRTYEQYF TGTGCCAGCAGTTTAGCGATACTCGGGACTAGCGGGAGGAGGACCTACGAGCAGTACTTC
TRBJ2-5 TRBD1 TRBV5-1 . CASSPGQAENEQYF TGCGCCAGCAGCCCGGGACAGGCGGAGAATGAGCAGTACTTC
TRBJ2-1 . TRBV18 few CASSPLGTLVDEQFF TGTGCCAGCTCACCACTCGGGACACTTGTCGATGAGCAGTTCTTC
TRBJ2-1 . TRBV25-1 . CASSEFIGDNEQFF TGTGCCAGCAGTGAATTCATAGGGGATAATGAGCAGTTCTTC
TRBJ2-3 TRBD1 TRBV6-5 . CAGSYEGQGVGTQYF TGTGCCGGCAGTTACGAGGGACAGGGCGTGGGTACGCAGTATTTT
TRBJ2-3 . TRBV20-1 few CSAPRAEHTDTQYF TGCAGTGCTCCAAGAGCGGAGCACACAGATACGCAGTATTTT
TRBJ2-7 TRBD1 TRBV5-1 . CASSLMASTGSNYEQYF TGCGCCAGCAGCTTGATGGCCTCGACAGGGAGTAACTACGAGCAGTACTTC
TRBJ2-5 . TRBV2 . CAIEQGQETQYF TGTGCCATCGAACAGGGTCAAGAGACCCAGTACTTC
TRBJ2-3 TRBD2 TRBV24-1 . CATSEAGGWDTQYF TGTGCCACCAGTGAGGCGGGAGGATGGGATACGCAGTATTTT
TRBJ2-7 . TRBV12-3/TRBV12-4 few CASSLGGTTYEQYF TGTGCCAGCAGTTTAGGCGGTACCACCTACGAGCAGTACTTC
TRBJ2-3 TRBD2 TRBV5-6 . CASSGAEGGPIHTDTQYF TGTGCCAGCAGCGGAGCAGAGGGAGGGCCGATACACACAGATACGCAGTATTTT
TRBJ1-4 . TRBV6-2/TRBV6-3 . CASSPHSTDPRDWGNEKLFF TGTGCCAGCAGTCCGCATTCAACCGACCCCCGGGACTGGGGTAATGAAAAACTGTTTTTT
TRBJ2-1 TRBD1 TRBV18 . CASSLGQGQNNEQFF TGTGCCAGCTCACTGGGACAGGGGCAGAACAATGAGCAGTTCTTC
TRBJ1-2 . TRBV27 few CASSLDQGNGYTF TGTGCCAGCAGTTTAGACCAGGGGAATGGCTACACCTTC
TRBJ1-1 . TRBV6-1 . CASSEWGSEAFF TGTGCCAGCAGTGAGTGGGGCTCTGAAGCTTTCTTT
TRBJ1-1 . TRBV2 few CASSQTNEAFF TGTGCCAGCAGTCAGACAAATGAAGCTTTCTTT
TRBJ2-5 TRBD2 TRBV24-1 few CATSDSPKAGAWHEQYF TGTGCCACCAGTGATTCTCCGAAAGCGGGAGCATGGCATGAGCAGTACTTC
TRBJ2-1 TRBD2 TRBV5-1 many CASSLRLAGGYEQFF TGCGCCAGCAGCTTACGACTAGCGGGGGGATATGAGCAGTTCTTC
TRBJ2-7 TRBD2 TRBV6-2/TRBV6-3 . CASSYPSSGSYEQYF TGTGCCAGCAGTTACCCGTCTAGCGGGAGTTACGAGCAGTACTTC
TRBJ1-2 . TRBV6-1 . CASSELISLGWYGYTF TGTGCCAGCAGTGAGCTGATAAGTTTGGGATGGTATGGCTACACCTTC
TRBJ1-1 . TRBV9 few CASSVALGAEAFF TGTGCCAGCAGCGTAGCTCTTGGCGCTGAAGCTTTCTTT